These T cell receptor beta chains were read from a single sample in a study of T cells in Graves' hyperthyroidism and ophthalmopathy. TCRdb used MiXCR to reprocess the multiplex PCR reads, holding one entry per CDR3 protein. The sample lists 350,000 to 400,000 distinct CDR3 sequences; 19% were seen once. Source material: blood. The receptors were sampled from a woman aged 18-29 years with Graves' hyperthyroidism. The CDR3 runs from the conserved cysteine through the conserved F or W. A D gene is named only where the DNA matches it firmly. Some rows have no size entry. The others give once, few or many, or a class for an expanded clone.

d_call,v_call,j_call,clone_size,cdr3_length,cdr3_nt,cdr3_aa
.,TRBV5-1,TRBJ1-6,.,15,TGCGCCAGCAGCTTGGCTGCGGGTTATAATTCACCCCTCCACTTT,CASSLAAGYNSPLHF
.,TRBV20-1,TRBJ1-1,once,14,TGCAGTGCTACTGAACCCACAAGGAACACTGAAGCTTTCTTT,CSATEPTRNTEAFF
.,TRBV6-1,TRBJ2-7,.,15,TGTGCCAGCAGTGAAAGGGATGGCGCCTCCTACGAGCAGTACTTC,CASSERDGASYEQYF
.,TRBV6-1,TRBJ2-7,.,13,TGTGCCATCAGTGATAGGGTTTCGGGCGAGCAGTACTTC,CAISDRVSGEQYF
.,TRBV12-3/TRBV12-4,TRBJ1-2,many,11,TGTGCCAGCAGTGACCGATATGGCTACACCTTC,CASSDRYGYTF
.,TRBV12-5,TRBJ1-5,many,13,TGTGCTAGTGGTACGAGGGGCAATCAGCCCCAGCATTTT,CASGTRGNQPQHF
TRBD1,TRBV5-1,TRBJ2-5,few,15,TGCGCCAGCAGCTTGAGGGGGCCAATACAAGAGACCCAGTACTTC,CASSLRGPIQETQYF
.,TRBV5-1,TRBJ1-2,few,17,TGCGCCAGCAGCCCCGTCGGAGGAGGAATCTCGAACTATGGCTACACCTTC,CASSPVGGGISNYGYTF
.,TRBV12-3/TRBV12-4,TRBJ1-1,many,14,TGTGCCAGCAGTTTATCACAGCTGAACACTGAAGCTTTCTTT,CASSLSQLNTEAFF
TRBD2,TRBV7-6,TRBJ2-2,many,14,TGTGCCAGCCGGGGGGGCATTAACACCGGGGAGCTGTTTTTT,CASRGGINTGELFF
.,TRBV6-5,TRBJ1-2,many,16,TGTGCCAGCAGTTACCCGAGCTCGGGAGGGGTAGGCGGCTACACCTTC,CASSYPSSGGVGGYTF
.,TRBV20-1,TRBJ2-1,many,14,TGCAGTGCTAGTTCGGGGGGCTTGAGGAATGAGCAGTTCTTC,CSASSGGLRNEQFF
TRBD1,TRBV20-1,TRBJ2-7,many,14,TGCAGTGCTAGAGACCCGGACAGGGAGGCAGGGCAGTACTTC,CSARDPDREAGQYF
TRBD1,TRBV29-1,TRBJ1-2,many,12,TGCAGCGTTGAGATAGGGGGCGGGGGCTACACCTTC,CSVEIGGGGYTF
.,TRBV4-1,TRBJ1-5,many,18,TGCGCCAGCAGCCGAGTTCAAGGGGCCGCGACCTCCAATCAGCCCCAGCATTTT,CASSRVQGAATSNQPQHF
.,TRBV11-2,TRBJ2-5,many,15,TGTGCCAGCAGCTCGGACCTAGCGCCCCCAGAGACCCAGTACTTC,CASSSDLAPPETQYF
TRBD1,TRBV7-7,TRBJ2-7,many,15,TGTGCTAGCAGCTTAGCCCAGGGGGCGTCCTACGAGCAGTACTTC,CASSLAQGASYEQYF
.,TRBV28,TRBJ2-7,many,15,TGTGCCAGCAGTTTAGAGGGGGAAAGGCCCTACGAGCAGTACTTC,CASSLEGERPYEQYF
TRBD1,TRBV2,TRBJ2-2,many,15,TGTGCCAGCAGTGAGGACAGGGCGAACACCGGGGAGCTGTTTTTT,CASSEDRANTGELFF
TRBD2,TRBV20-1,TRBJ2-5,many,15,TGCAGTGCTATTGGGGCCGCTAGCGGGGTTGTGACCCAGTACTTC,CSAIGAASGVVTQYF
TRBD1,TRBV11-1,TRBJ2-7,.,19,TGTGCCAGCAGCCTACTCAGGACAGGGGGCAAATTGTACTCCTACGAGCAGTACTTC,CASSLLRTGGKLYSYEQYF
.,TRBV28,TRBJ1-6,.,13,TGTGCCAGCAGTCAGGTGAATAATTCACCCCTCCACTTT,CASSQVNNSPLHF
TRBD1,TRBV15,TRBJ1-2,many,15,TGTGCCACCAGCAGAGATCTTGGGACAGGGAATGGCTACACCTTC,CATSRDLGTGNGYTF
TRBD2,TRBV12-3/TRBV12-4,TRBJ2-5,.,17,TGTGCCAGCAGTCTTCCGGGGGGGGGGGACCTCCAAGAGACCCAGTACTTC,CASSLPGGGDLQETQYF
.,TRBV12-3/TRBV12-4,TRBJ2-5,many,15,TGTGCCAGCAGTCCTGGACGTCTAATACAAGAGACCCAGTACTTC,CASSPGRLIQETQYF
.,TRBV28,TRBJ2-5,few,13,TGTGCCAGCAGGTGGCAGGGGTTGGAGACCCAGTACTTC,CASRWQGLETQYF
.,TRBV6-1,TRBJ2-2,many,17,TGTGCCAGCAGTGCCCTAAGGGGGGGCGTGGGAACCGGGGAGCTGTTTTTT,CASSALRGGVGTGELFF
TRBD1,TRBV2,TRBJ1-2,many,13,TGTGCCAGCAGCAGACAGGGAGGTATAGGCTACACCTTC,CASSRQGGIGYTF
.,TRBV4-2,TRBJ1-1,many,14,TGTGCCAGCAGCCTTCCGGGACAGAACACTGAAGCTTTCTTT,CASSLPGQNTEAFF
.,TRBV20-1,TRBJ2-7,many,13,TGCAGTGCTCTAGACAGGAGCTCCTACGAGCAGTACTTC,CSALDRSSYEQYF
TRBD2,TRBV7-9,TRBJ2-5,many,14,TGTGCCAGCAGCTCCGGGACTAGCATCGAGACCCAGTACTTC,CASSSGTSIETQYF
.,TRBV28,TRBJ2-5,many,14,TGTGCCAGCAGTTTTCGCGACTCGCAAGAGACCCAGTACTTC,CASSFRDSQETQYF
.,TRBV7-9,TRBJ1-2,many,13,TGTGCCAGCAGACCGGACCTGGCCTATGGCTACACCTTC,CASRPDLAYGYTF
.,TRBV12-3/TRBV12-4,TRBJ1-2,.,13,TGTGCCAGCAGTCCCAGTCCTAACTATGGCTACACCTTC,CASSPSPNYGYTF
TRBD1,TRBV3-1,TRBJ1-1,many,16,TGTGCCAGCAGAGAAGCCGGGACAGCCATGAACACTGAAGCTTTCTTT,CASREAGTAMNTEAFF
.,TRBV12-3/TRBV12-4,TRBJ1-2,many,15,TGTGCCAGCAGTTTTAGAGTCCGGTGGGGGTTCGGCTACACCTTC,CASSFRVRWGFGYTF
.,TRBV11-2,TRBJ1-5,many,14,TGTGCCAGCAGCTTAGGTCCGTCCGGTCAGCCCCAGCATTTT,CASSLGPSGQPQHF
.,TRBV11-2,TRBJ2-5,many,12,TGTGCCAGCAGCCTCGGGGGAGATACCCAGTACTTC,CASSLGGDTQYF
TRBD2,TRBV4-1,TRBJ2-5,few,17,TGCGCCAGCAGCCTTATCCTGGCTAGCGGGGGGAAAGAGACCCAGTACTTC,CASSLILASGGKETQYF
.,TRBV7-9,TRBJ2-7,.,14,TGTGCCAGCAGCTCCGGGACGATGGGCGACGAGCAGTACTTC,CASSSGTMGDEQYF
.,TRBV18,TRBJ2-5,.,19,TGTGCCAGCTCACCACCGATCTTGGAGGCGGGGGCGCTTAGGGAGACCCAGTACTTC,CASSPPILEAGALRETQYF
.,TRBV5-1,TRBJ1-1,many,15,TGCGCCAGCAGCTCCCACAGGGAAGGGAACACTGAAGCTTTCTTT,CASSSHREGNTEAFF
.,TRBV5-1,TRBJ1-1,many,15,TGCGCCAGCAGCTTGGCCGTCCCGGGGAACACTGAAGCTTTCTTT,CASSLAVPGNTEAFF
.,TRBV12-3/TRBV12-4,TRBJ1-1,many,15,TGTGCCAGCAGTTTTCGGGCCGGCGGGGGGACTGAAGCTTTCTTT,CASSFRAGGGTEAFF
.,TRBV12-3/TRBV12-4,TRBJ1-3,many,14,TGTGCCAGCAGCCCCGGACACTCTGGAAACACCATATATTTT,CASSPGHSGNTIYF
.,TRBV29-1,TRBJ1-2,many,8,TGCAGCGTTGGTAGCTACACCTTC,CSVGSYTF
TRBD1,TRBV20-1,TRBJ1-1,many,15,TGCAGTGCTAGCGCAGGGGGAAATTGGAACACTGAAGCTTTCTTT,CSASAGGNWNTEAFF
.,TRBV5-1,TRBJ2-2,many,15,TGCGCCAGCAGCTTGGGGCATTCGAACACCGGGGAGCTGTTTTTT,CASSLGHSNTGELFF
.,TRBV6-5,TRBJ2-7,many,14,TGTGCCAGCAGTTACGGGGGTTCCCCCTACGAGCAGTACTTC,CASSYGGSPYEQYF
.,TRBV29-1,TRBJ1-3,many,14,TGCAGCGTTGGTAAGGACCGCTCTGGAAACACCATATATTTT,CSVGKDRSGNTIYF
.,TRBV18,TRBJ1-1,many,14,TGTGCCAGCTCTAAAGACAGCCAAAACACTGAAGCTTTCTTT,CASSKDSQNTEAFF
.,TRBV30,TRBJ2-7,few,15,TGTGCCTGGAGTGCCTCTGGGGGGCGCGCCTACGAGCAGTACTTC,CAWSASGGRAYEQYF
TRBD1,TRBV12-3/TRBV12-4,TRBJ1-5,many,16,TGTGCCAGCAGTTCCAGGGGGGAAAATAGCAATCAGCCCCAGCATTTT,CASSSRGENSNQPQHF
.,TRBV12-3/TRBV12-4,TRBJ1-5,.,12,TGTGCCAGCAGCCCCGTTCGACAGCCCCAGCATTTT,CASSPVRQPQHF
.,TRBV6-5,TRBJ1-5,many,17,TGTGCCAGCAGTTACACGAGTCAGGGTTTTAGCAATCAGCCCCAGCATTTT,CASSYTSQGFSNQPQHF
TRBD2,TRBV20-1,TRBJ2-7,many,14,TGCAGTGCTAGATCCGACGGGGGGGCCTACGAGCAGTACTTC,CSARSDGGAYEQYF
.,TRBV11-2,TRBJ2-7,.,12,TGTGCCAGCAGCTCCGGGCTAGACGAGCAGTACTTC,CASSSGLDEQYF
.,TRBV20-1,TRBJ1-1,many,13,TGCAGTGCTAGCCGACAGGTTACCCCTGAAGCTTTCTTT,CSASRQVTPEAFF
TRBD1,TRBV2,TRBJ2-2,many,13,TGTGCCAGCAGGGTGGACAGGGCCGGGGAGCTGTTTTTT,CASRVDRAGELFF